Listed here are 20 T cell receptor beta chains from one sample, sequenced in a study of control samples from healthy donors and cancer patients. Profiling relied on immunoSEQ multiplex PCR, and the TCRdb table lists in-frame clones only, not all of them. The sample gives approximately 79,000 clones, approximately 91% of which show up once; under 7.5% is in the top ten. Source material: blood. Source of these receptors: a man aged 50-59 years in good health.

The V call is TRBV5-6, the J call TRBJ1-4; D unresolved. Germline V CDR1 and CDR2: SGHDT, YYEEEE. This CDR3 is built from 14 residues. Trimming cost V 0 bases and J 10 bases, with 13 bases left between them. CDR3 nucleotides: TGTGCCAGCAGCTTGGGGCGGACCCGGGGAAAACTGTTTTTT. This encodes CASSLGRTRGKLFF.

The chain is built from TRBV30 and TRBJ1-6; 9 bases match TRBD1. Losses at the gene ends were 2 bases for V and 1 base for J; bases not matched to a gene: 6. CDR1 and CDR2 (germline): GTSNPN, SVGIG (reference sequence). There are 17 residues in the CDR3. The CDR3 loop is CAWSPDRGISYNSPLHF. The DNA of the CDR3 is TGTGCCTGGAGTCCGGACAGGGGCATTTCCTATAATTCACCCCTCCACTTT.

The J gene is TRBJ2-2, the V gene TRBV7-2; no clear D gene. Germline CDR1 and CDR2: SGHTA and FQGNSA. Trimming pared 5 bases from V and 4 bases from J, leaving 8 bases between. This CDR3 spans 13 amino acids. The CDR3 is CASSPRGTGELFF. The CDR3, as DNA: TGTGCCAGCAGCCCCCGTGGCACCGGGGAGCTGTTTTTT.

V gene TRBV6-5 combines with J gene TRBJ1-3; D gene ambiguous. V lost 6 bases, J lost 0 bases, and 9 bases lay in between. The CDR3 spans 14 residues. Germline CDR1 is MNHEY and CDR2 is SVGAGI. In nucleotides, the CDR3 is TGTGCCAGCAGACAACCCAGCTCTGGAAACACCATATATTTT. Protein: CASRQPSSGNTIYF.

V usage is TRBV27 and J usage is TRBJ1-1; D is possibly TRBD1 (5 bases). The length of the CDR3 is 15 residues. CDR1 and CDR2 from the germline V gene are MNHEY and SMNVEV (reference sequence). V was clipped by 1 base and J by 3 bases, with 12 bases between them. In nucleotides, the CDR3 is TGTGCCAGCAGTTTATACGGGGCCGGTGACACTGAAGCTTTCTTT. Its translation is CASSLYGAGDTEAFF.

This clone has just a few counts. The chain has TRBV10-1 and TRBJ1-5; D may be TRBD1 (5 bases). CDR3 length: 15 residues. CDR1 WNHNN and CDR2 SYGVQD come from the germline V gene (reference sequence). Trimming cost V 4 bases and J 5 bases, with 15 bases left between them. This CDR3 reads CASSVDSAPHQPQHF. The CDR3 DNA follows: TGCGCCAGCAGTGTCGACAGTGCCCCTCATCAGCCCCAGCATTTT.

This clone was observed a few times. V usage is TRBV14 and J usage is TRBJ1-3; D is perhaps TRBD1 (5 bases). CDR1 and CDR2 (germline): SGHDN, FVKESK. Deletions cut 6 bases from V and 0 bases from J, with 9 bases between. CDR3 length: 14 residues. The CDR3 region has the DNA TGTGCCAGCAGTGAGGGGTTCTCTGGAAACACCATATATTTT. As protein: CASSEGFSGNTIYF.

The CDR3 here is CASRGGLTSYEQYF. The CDR3, as DNA: TGCGCCAGCAGAGGCGGACTGACCTCCTACGAGCAGTACTTC. This chain links TRBV5-1 with TRBJ2-7; TRBD2 is a possible D gene (5 bases). This CDR3 has 14 amino acids. Germline CDR1 SGHRS, CDR2 YFSETQ. Trimming stripped 5 bases from V and 0 bases from J, with 12 bases between.

This clone was counted only a few times. The V gene is TRBV7-9, the J gene TRBJ1-4; no definite D call. The germline V gene has CDR1 SEHNR and CDR2 FQNEAQ (reference sequence). The CDR3 loop spans 13 amino acids. V lost 6 bases and J 8 bases, leaving 13 bases between the germline ends. CDR3 sequence: CASSKGAEEKLFF. The CDR3 DNA follows: TGTGCCAGCAGTAAAGGCGCAGAGGAAAAACTGTTTTTT.

The rearrangement uses TRBV24-1 and TRBJ2-1; D possibly corresponds to TRBD1 (6 bases). Germline lookup yields CDR1 KGHDR and CDR2 SFDVKD. V was pared by 7 bases and J by 4 bases, with 10 bases between. The CDR3 extends over 13 amino acids. CDR3 nucleotide sequence: TGTGCCACCAGGGGGGCTCCTTACAATGAGCAGTTCTTC. Translating gives CATRGAPYNEQFF.

V usage is TRBV10-3 and J usage is TRBJ2-3; D uncertain. Germline-derived CDR1 and CDR2 are ENHRY and SYGVKD. V lost 7 bases and J 2 bases, leaving 10 bases between the germline ends. This CDR3 contains 13 residues. DNA of the CDR3: TGTGCCATCAATGCGGACCCCACAGATACGCAGTATTTT. It encodes CAINADPTDTQYF.

This sequence joins TRBV11-1 and TRBJ2-7; D uncertain. The CDR3 runs 15 residues. CDR1 and CDR2 from the germline V gene are SGHAT and FQDESV (reference sequence). Trimming stripped 5 bases from V and 6 bases from J, with 20 bases between. The CDR3, as DNA: TGTGCCAGCAGCCTCCCGACGGGTTCCCCGTCCGAGCAGTACTTC. It encodes CASSLPTGSPSEQYF. The variable domain in full, with the rest retrieved from reference TRBV11-1 and TRBJ2-7, is EAEVAQSPRYKITEKSQAVAFWCDPISGHATLYWYRQILGQGPELLVQFQDESVVDDSQLPKDRFSAERLKGVDSTLKIQPAELGDSAMYLCASSLPTGSPSEQYFGPGTRLTVT.

V is TRBV25-1 and J is TRBJ2-1; D remains unclear. Between the trimmed V and J ends, which lost 5 bases and 0 bases, there was a span of 14 bases. The CDR3 contains 16 residues. CDR1 and CDR2 (germline): MGHDK, SYGVNS. This CDR3 reads CASSRWHVGSYNEQFF. The CDR3 DNA reads TGTGCCAGCAGTCGGTGGCATGTCGGCTCCTACAATGAGCAGTTCTTC.

The V call is TRBV7-9, the J call TRBJ1-6; 8 bases map to TRBD1. Per the germline V gene, CDR1 is SEHNR and CDR2 is FQNEAQ (reference sequence). V shed 3 bases, J shed 7 bases, and the junction held 5 bases outside the gene matches. CDR3 length: 15 amino acids. CDR3 region: CASSFGTGENSPLHF. The CDR3 coding sequence is TGTGCCAGCAGCTTCGGGACAGGAGAAAATTCACCCCTCCACTTT.

The CDR3 sequence is CASSRPQGQGASEQFF. The CDR3 nucleotides are TGTGCCAGCAGCAGGCCACAGGGACAGGGGGCTAGTGAGCAGTTCTTC. The chain joins TRBV7-8 to TRBJ2-1; 12 bases match TRBD1. The CDR3 totals 16 residues. Germline assignment: CDR1 SGHVS and CDR2 FQNEAQ. V lost 5 bases and J lost 9; bases outside the gene matches: 11.

The chain couples TRBV21-1 to TRBJ1-5; TRBD1 reflects the table's D call only, with no check against the DNA. TRBV21-1 is tagged as a pseudogene. The CDR3 spans 17 residues. Written as DNA, the CDR3 is TGTGCCAGGGCCAAGGGAAAGAGGGGGTATAGCAATCAGCCCCAGCATTTT. Its protein product is CARAKGKRGYSNQPQHF.

The genes are TRBV6-5 and TRBJ1-3, with 10 positions matching TRBD1. Trimming at V came to 2 bases and at J to 6 bases, leaving 4 bases not matched to a gene. The V gene's germline CDR1 is MNHEY and CDR2 SVGAGI. This CDR3 spans 15 amino acids. CDR3 coding DNA: TGTGCCAGCAGTTACACGGACAGGGGGGAAAACACCATATATTTT. This gives the protein CASSYTDRGENTIYF.

This chain links TRBV5-1 with TRBJ2-2; 9 bases align to TRBD1. Germline CDR1 is SGHRS and CDR2 is YFSETQ. V lost 3 bases to trimming and J lost 4 bases; unmatched junction nucleotides: 10. CDR3 size: 17 residues. The DNA for the CDR3 is TGCGCCAGCAGCTCCCTCCGAGGACAGGGGACCACCGGGGAGCTGTTTTTT. As protein: CASSSLRGQGTTGELFF.

The chain employs TRBV9 and TRBJ2-1, with 7 nucleotides matching TRBD1. Germline-derived CDR1 and CDR2 are SGDLS and YYNGEE. The V and J ends lost 4 bases and 4 bases, in that order; junction bases with no gene match: 11. The length of the CDR3 is 16 residues. The CDR3 bases are TGTGCCAGCAGCCCGCAACGAGGGGGCGCGTACAATGAGCAGTTCTTC. Translating it yields CASSPQRGGAYNEQFF.

V and J are TRBV6-2 or TRBV6-3 and TRBJ1-1; 9 positions agree with TRBD1. Losses at the gene ends were 5 bases for V and 4 bases for J; bases not matched to a gene: 5. The germline V gene encodes CDR1 MNHEY and CDR2 SVGEGT. This CDR3 is 14 amino acids long. The CDR3 region is CASSIGQGSTEAFF. The CDR3, as DNA: TGTGCCAGCAGTATTGGACAGGGGAGCACTGAAGCTTTCTTT.